The following is a TCR beta chain sequence with its context. Its antigen is currently unknown. Donors were ostensibly healthy at sampling, although undocumented immune exposures were probable. The sample comes from a study of cytomegalovirus exposure and HLA in healthy donors. Study results and caveats: Most observed TCR sequences were rare, whereas some public TCRs were detected in many donors.

With 60 Vbeta and 13 Jbeta primers, the PCR was carried out. Sequencing was performed with immunoSEQ multiplex PCR; in TCRdb, only in-frame clones are kept and a portion is missing. Of around 170,000 clones in the sample, 77% were seen once. The sample taken for sequencing was PBMCs. The receptor comes from a man aged 18 to 29 in good health and CMV-seronegative.

CDR3: CAWSYEGPQHF. CDR3 coding DNA: TGTGCCTGGAGCTATGAGGGGCCCCAGCATTTT. V gene TRBV30 combines with J gene TRBJ1-5; unclear D gene. Deletions cut 3 bases from V and 9 bases from J, with 9 bases between. Germline values: CDR1 GTSNPN, CDR2 SVGIG (reference sequence). This CDR3 is built from 11 residues.